A single sample is the source of the 21 T cell receptor beta chains below, sequenced in a study of beta chain features in type 1 diabetes. Points from the study as a whole: A moderate, significant TCRB CDR3 shortening appeared in type 1 diabetes across four CD4+ subsets.

Since all of the isolated RNA was reverse transcribed, expressed TCRB transcripts were what got sequenced. Here immunoSEQ multiplex PCR was the method, and the copy in TCRdb shows in-frame clones only, minus some. The sample yields roughly 51,000 clones, around 50% seen once. These TCRs are of unknown antigen specificity. The sample comprised Tregs from blood. These receptors all stem from a woman aged 40 to 50 with type 1 diabetes.

V usage is TRBV29-1 and J usage is TRBJ2-2; perhaps TRBD1 as D (6 bases). Per the germline V gene, CDR1 is SQVTM and CDR2 is ANQGSEA. With 6 bases removed from V and 2 bases from J, the gap between germline ends came to 10 bases. This CDR3 comprises 13 residues. CDR3 bases: TGCAGCGTCCCGGGACACAACACCGGGGAGCTGTTTTTT. It specifies CSVPGHNTGELFF.

J is TRBJ2-6 and V is TRBV4-3; D ambiguous. CDR3 length: 15 residues. Trimming shortened V by 1 base and J by 2 bases, and 6 bases separated the two germline ends. Per the germline V gene, CDR1 is LGHNA and CDR2 is YSLEER. The CDR3 reads CASSQAGPGANVLTF. The CDR3 nucleotides read TGCGCCAGCAGCCAAGCAGGCCCTGGGGCCAACGTCCTGACTTTC.

J is TRBJ2-4 and V is TRBV28; 11 positions match TRBD2. CDR1 MDHEN and CDR2 SYDVKM come from the germline V gene. The CDR3 is 15 residues long. The junction had 7 bases not matched to a gene; V was cut back by 4 bases and J by 8 bases. The CDR3 loop is CASSSRLAGGYIQYF. The CDR3 bases are TGTGCCAGCAGTTCGCGCCTAGCGGGAGGTTACATTCAGTACTTC.

The J gene is TRBJ2-7, the V gene TRBV28, with 8 bases aligning to TRBD1. The length of the CDR3 is 15 residues. The V segment lost 6 bases and the J segment 2 bases; nucleotides outside the gene matches: 9. Germline V gene sequence: CDR1 MDHEN, CDR2 SYDVKM. This chain's CDR3 is CASSYAGTGTYEQYF. CDR3 sequence (DNA): TGTGCCAGCAGCTACGCCGGGACAGGAACCTACGAGCAGTACTTC.

This clone was recorded a few times. This rearrangement joins TRBV28 to TRBJ1-2, with 8 bases that match TRBD1. CDR1 MDHEN and CDR2 SYDVKM come from the germline V gene. V was pared by 6 bases and J by 3 bases, with 3 bases of the junction left unmatched. The length of the CDR3 is 13 residues. CDR3 nucleotide sequence: TGTGCCAGCAGACCAGGGGGCCACTATGGCTACACCTTC. Translation: CASRPGGHYGYTF.

The rearrangement links TRBV4-3 to TRBJ1-4, with 7 nucleotides matching TRBD1. The V gene's germline CDR1 is LGHNA and CDR2 YSLEER. There are 17 residues in the CDR3. The V gene end was trimmed by 0 bases and the J gene end by 5 bases; junction bases not matched to a gene: 9. The DNA for the CDR3 is TGCGCCAGCAGCCAAGATCCTCCCGGGACAGTCAATGAAAAACTGTTTTTT. Its protein is CASSQDPPGTVNEKLFF.

The rearrangement links TRBV2 to TRBJ2-5; 11 bases line up with TRBD2. Trimming at V came to 7 bases and at J to 4 bases, leaving 5 bases not matched to a gene. CDR3 length: 14 amino acids. Germline CDR1 SNHLY, CDR2 FYNNEI. The CDR3 loop reads CASTRLAGLETQYF. CDR3 nucleotides: TGTGCCAGCACTCGACTAGCGGGGCTAGAGACCCAGTACTTC.

The sample holds a few counts of this clone. The V and J genes are TRBV7-9 and TRBJ2-7, with D possibly matching TRBD1 (6 bases). The ends were cut back, 3 bases at V and 7 bases at J, with 13 bases in the middle. Germline V lookup: CDR1 SEHNR, CDR2 FQNEAQ (reference sequence). This CDR3 spans 13 amino acids. CDR3 sequence reads: CASSLATGWEQYF. CDR3 sequence (DNA): TGTGCCAGCAGCTTGGCGACAGGATGGGAGCAGTACTTC.

The V gene is TRBV19, the J gene TRBJ2-2, with TRBD1 as a possible D gene (5 bases). V dropped 3 bases and J dropped 6 bases, with 8 bases sitting between them. This CDR3 is 13 amino acids long. The germline V gene encodes CDR1 LNHDA and CDR2 SQIVND (reference sequence). CDR3 amino acids: CASSIGAPGELFF. CDR3 sequence (DNA): TGTGCCAGTAGTATTGGGGCGCCCGGGGAGCTGTTTTTT.

This clone came up a few times. This chain uses TRBV19 with TRBJ2-2; 8 bases line up with TRBD1. The junction had 9 bases not matched to a gene; V was cut back by 5 bases and J by 1 base. The CDR3 totals 17 residues. Germline V CDR1 and CDR2: LNHDA, SQIVND (reference sequence). The CDR3 DNA reads TGTGCCAGTAGTTCCGATTGGACAGGGATGAACACCGGGGAGCTGTTTTTT. This gives the protein CASSSDWTGMNTGELFF.

The J gene is TRBJ1-2, the V gene TRBV2, with D maybe TRBD1 (5 bases). V gave up 4 bases and J gave up 8 bases, with 17 bases separating them. In germline, CDR1 is SNHLY, CDR2 FYNNEI. CDR3 length: 14 residues. The CDR3 DNA reads as TGTGCCAGCAGTGGGGGCAGGGTATACAGCGGCTACACCTTC. Translation gives CASSGGRVYSGYTF.

This chain links TRBV6-5 with TRBJ1-4; no definite D call. Trimming left V 6 bases short and J 5 bases short, with 7 bases between. Germline V lookup: CDR1 MNHEY, CDR2 SVGAGI. This CDR3 spans 12 amino acids. This CDR3 is CASRTGNEKLFF. CDR3 in DNA: TGTGCCAGCAGGACGGGGAATGAAAAACTGTTTTTT.

This rearrangement joins TRBV5-1 to TRBJ1-1; the D gene is possibly TRBD1 (5 bases). The CDR3 has 15 residues. Germline V gives CDR1 SGHRS, CDR2 YFSETQ. Between the trimmed V and J ends, which lost 4 bases and 1 base, there was a span of 14 bases. Here the CDR3 DNA reads TGCGCCAGCAGCGCCTCGGGACTTCCGAACACTGAAGCTTTCTTT. It translates to CASSASGLPNTEAFF. Full variable domain (rest looked up from reference TRBV5-1 and TRBJ1-1): KAGVTQTPRYLIKTRGQQVTLSCSPISGHRSVSWYQQTPGQGLQFLFEYFSETQRNKGNFPGRFSGRQFSNSRSEMNVSTLELGDSALYLCASSASGLPNTEAFFGQGTRLTVV.

V and J are TRBV29-1 and TRBJ1-3; possible D gene TRBD1, 5 bases. The CDR3 is 14 residues long. From germline, CDR1 is SQVTM and CDR2 ANQGSEA. V shed 0 bases and J shed 2 bases, with 8 bases lying between them. The CDR3 region has the DNA TGCAGCGTTGAAGATCCGGGGGCTGGAAACACCATATATTTT. This sequence encodes CSVEDPGAGNTIYF.

V gene TRBV19 combines with J gene TRBJ1-2; TRBD1 might be the D (6 bases). The CDR3 has 15 residues. Germline V lookup: CDR1 LNHDA, CDR2 SQIVND (reference sequence). The V gene lost 3 bases and the J gene lost 2 bases, with 13 bases spanning the gap. CDR3 in DNA: TGTGCCAGTAGTATTCTCCAACAGGGCAACTATGGCTACACCTTC. This encodes CASSILQQGNYGYTF.

This clone has just a few counts. The chain links TRBV11-2 to TRBJ2-3; no clear D gene. CDR3 length: 13 residues. V lost 7 bases and J 1 base, leaving 9 bases between the germline ends. Germline V gene lookup returns CDR1 SGHAT and CDR2 FQNNGV. The CDR3 loop is CASTFAGTDTQYF. CDR3 nucleotide sequence: TGTGCCAGCACTTTTGCGGGCACAGATACGCAGTATTTT.

In this sample, this clone turned up a few times. This chain joins TRBV7-2 and TRBJ2-3; D not certain. V gave up 2 bases and J gave up 9 bases, with 6 bases separating them. The CDR3 covers 11 residues. Germline assignment: CDR1 SGHTA and CDR2 FQGNSA. The CDR3 spells CASSLKETQYF. CDR3 DNA: TGTGCCAGCAGCTTAAAGGAGACGCAGTATTTT. The full variable domain, with the rest looked up from reference TRBV7-2 and TRBJ2-3, is GAGVSQSPSNKVTEKGKDVELRCDPISGHTALYWYRQSLGQGLEFLIYFQGNSAPDKSGLPSDRFSAERTGGSVSTLTIQRTQQEDSAVYLCASSLKETQYFGPGTRLTVL.

The chain has TRBV7-2 and TRBJ1-4; D not resolved. CDR1 SGHTA and CDR2 FQGNSA come from the germline V gene. Trimming left V 3 bases short and J 8 bases short, with 13 bases between. The CDR3 has 14 amino acids. The CDR3 spells CASSFPEGGEKLFF. CDR3 nucleotides: TGTGCCAGCAGCTTCCCCGAAGGAGGGGAAAAACTGTTTTTT. Full variable domain (remainder filled in from reference TRBV7-2 and TRBJ1-4): GAGVSQSPSNKVTEKGKDVELRCDPISGHTALYWYRQSLGQGLEFLIYFQGNSAPDKSGLPSDRFSAERTGGSVSTLTIQRTQQEDSAVYLCASSFPEGGEKLFFGSGTQLSVL.

This clone has more than one count but fewer than ten. This chain connects TRBV27 to TRBJ1-1, with a weak D call TRBD1 (5 bases). The CDR3 has 14 amino acids. The germline CDR1 and CDR2 sequences are MNHEY and SMNVEV (reference sequence). The germline V and J ends were trimmed by 6 bases and 1 base, with 12 bases remaining between them. This chain's CDR3 is CASSLGAGNTEAFF. CDR3 bases: TGTGCCAGCAGCCTAGGGGCAGGGAACACTGAAGCTTTCTTT.

This clone was seen more than once but under ten times. The chain employs TRBV10-3 and TRBJ2-1; TRBD2 agrees at 10 bases. Looked up from germline, CDR1 is ENHRY and CDR2 is SYGVKD. Losses at the gene ends were 4 bases for V and 7 bases for J; bases not matched to a gene: 22. CDR3 size: 20 residues. For the CDR3, the DNA is TGTGCCATCAGTGGTCTGGGGCTAGCGGGGGCCCCTCGGGGGCGAAATGAGCAGTTCTTC. Translating gives CAISGLGLAGAPRGRNEQFF.

This clone was picked up one time. This rearrangement joins TRBV7-2 to TRBJ2-3; the match to TRBD2 covers 9 bases. The CDR3 covers 15 residues. The germline V gene encodes CDR1 SGHTA and CDR2 FQGNSA. With V trimmed by 6 bases and J by 2 bases, 6 bases remained unmatched. CDR3 in DNA: TGTGCCAGCAGGCCCCCGGGACTAGCCACAGATACGCAGTATTTT. This translates into CASRPPGLATDTQYF.